What follows are 20 T cell receptor beta chains derived from one specimen sequenced in a study of long-term antiretroviral therapy in people with HIV (dated by TCRdb to between 2022 and 2023). Sequencing of the TRB variable region was done with the immunoSEQ hsTCRB v3.0 assay at survey level resolution. The table was pulled from immuneACCESS by TCRdb, which kept in-frame rearrangements only. Such tables lose some clones; where checked, under half of the loss comes from unresolved V genes, and the rest has no known cause. This sample gives roughly 16,000 clones in total; around nine tenths of them show up just once. About 15% of the sample is taken by the ten largest. The material sequenced was unsorted PBMCs, taken 2.3 years before starting antiretroviral therapy. These receptors were obtained from a woman in her twenties or thirties with HIV.

The count of this clone is one. The chain joins TRBV18 to TRBJ1-2; 12 bases are shared with TRBD1. The CDR3 contains 17 residues. V trimming: 1 base; J trimming: 6 bases; junction bases outside the gene matches: 9. Germline V gene sequence: CDR1 KGHSH, CDR2 LQKENI. In nucleotides, the CDR3 is TGTGCCAGCTCACCACGTTCCGGGGACAGGGGGCGAAATGGCTACACCTTC. As protein: CASSPRSGDRGRNGYTF. Full variable domain (rest looked up from reference TRBV18 and TRBJ1-2): NAGVMQNPRHLVRRRGQEARLRCSPMKGHSHVYWYRQLPEEGLKFMVYLQKENIIDESGMPKERFSAEFPKEGPSILRIQQVVRGDSAAYFCASSPRSGDRGRNGYTFGSGTRLTVV.

V gene TRBV2 combines with J gene TRBJ1-1, with 7 bases aligning to TRBD1. The CDR3 has 18 amino acids. Germline-derived CDR1 and CDR2 are SNHLY and FYNNEI. V lost 8 bases to trimming and J lost 0 bases; unmatched junction nucleotides: 18. CDR3 sequence reads: CASLKEGAVNRMNTEAFF. Written as DNA, the CDR3 is TGTGCCAGCCTAAAAGAGGGGGCGGTCAATCGCATGAACACTGAAGCTTTCTTT.

The chain has TRBV5-6 and TRBJ2-2, with D perhaps TRBD1 or TRBD2 (5 bases each). Trimming pared 3 bases from V and 1 base from J, leaving 13 bases between. Germline V gene lookup returns CDR1 SGHDT and CDR2 YYEEEE. This CDR3 region has 16 residues. CDR3 loop: CASSSGTAWNTGELFF. For the CDR3, the DNA is TGTGCCAGCAGCTCCGGGACGGCCTGGAACACCGGGGAGCTGTTTTTT.

The genes are TRBV27 and TRBJ1-2; 7 bases align to TRBD1. The V segment lost 6 bases and the J segment 8 bases; nucleotides outside the gene matches: 12. Germline V lookup: CDR1 MNHEY, CDR2 SMNVEV (reference sequence). CDR3 length equals 14 residues. The CDR3 loop is CASSTGQDGAGYTF. CDR3 nucleotides: TGTGCCAGCAGCACTGGACAGGACGGGGCCGGCTACACCTTC.

The gene calls are TRBV5-1 and TRBJ2-2; D is unclear. CDR1 is SGHRS, CDR2 YFSETQ, per germline. CDR3 size: 14 residues. V lost 3 bases to trimming and J lost 1 base, with 7 bases between them. The CDR3 DNA follows: TGCGCCAGCAGCTCAGACGGGAACACCGGGGAGCTGTTTTTT. Translating gives CASSSDGNTGELFF. Filled out from reference TRBV5-1 and TRBJ2-2, the complete variable domain reads KAGVTQTPRYLIKTRGQQVTLSCSPISGHRSVSWYQQTPGQGLQFLFEYFSETQRNKGNFPGRFSGRQFSNSRSEMNVSTLELGDSALYLCASSSDGNTGELFFGEGSRLTVL.

The chain is built from TRBV5-6 and TRBJ2-3; D might be TRBD1 (5 bases). V was clipped by 5 bases and J by 5 bases, with 12 bases between them. Germline V gene data show CDR1 as SGHDT and CDR2 as YYEEEE. The CDR3 contains 13 residues. For the CDR3, the DNA is TGTGCCAGCAGTAATCAGGGTATAGATACGCAGTATTTT. It codes for CASSNQGIDTQYF.

The chain couples TRBV6-5 to TRBJ1-1, with 7 bases aligning to TRBD1. CDR1 is MNHEY, CDR2 SVGAGI, per germline. This CDR3 region has 14 residues. Trimming took 6 bases from V and 1 from J; bases not matched to a gene: 5. Here the CDR3 reads CASSPRTGNTEAFF. Written as DNA, the CDR3 is TGTGCCAGCAGCCCGCGGACAGGGAACACTGAAGCTTTCTTT.

The chain joins TRBV27 to TRBJ1-1; weak D call: TRBD1 (5 bases). Germline assignment: CDR1 MNHEY and CDR2 SMNVEV (reference sequence). The V end was cut by 5 bases, the J end by 6 bases, with 10 bases between. This CDR3 has 12 residues. CDR3 protein: CASSTLGAEAFF. Here the CDR3 DNA reads TGTGCCAGCAGTACCTTGGGGGCTGAAGCTTTCTTT.

The genes are TRBV4-1 and TRBJ1-2; D gene unclear. V shed 1 base and J shed 2 bases, with 14 bases lying between them. The CDR3 runs to 16 residues. Germline V CDR1 and CDR2: MGHRA, YSYEKL. Here the CDR3 reads CASSQVEQETNYGYTF. The DNA of the CDR3 is TGCGCCAGCAGCCAAGTCGAGCAGGAAACGAACTATGGCTACACCTTC.

V usage is TRBV19 and J usage is TRBJ2-7, with D maybe TRBD2 (6 bases). Germline V gives CDR1 LNHDA, CDR2 SQIVND (reference sequence). V was clipped by 1 base and J by 0 bases, with 13 bases between them. The CDR3 extends over 16 amino acids. The CDR3 sequence: CASSIVRQGGSYEQYF. The CDR3 nucleotides read TGTGCCAGTAGTATAGTTCGGCAGGGAGGCTCCTACGAGCAGTACTTC.

The chain couples TRBV27 to TRBJ1-6; 9 nucleotides match TRBD1. The CDR3 extends over 16 amino acids. The V gene's germline CDR1 is MNHEY and CDR2 SMNVEV (reference sequence). With 6 bases clipped from V and 5 bases from J, the junction kept 8 bases outside the gene matches. The CDR3 DNA follows: TGTGCCAGCAGGGGAGGGACAGGGAGCAATAATTCACCCCTCCACTTT. This sequence encodes CASRGGTGSNNSPLHF.

The rearrangement uses TRBV11-3 and TRBJ2-3, with D perhaps TRBD1 (7 bases). Germline V gene lookup returns CDR1 SGHNT and CDR2 YENEEA. V was shortened by 3 bases and J by 2 bases, with 12 bases between the two germline ends. CDR3 length equals 15 residues. CDR3 in DNA: TGTGCCAGCAGCTTGGGAGGACAGGACACAGATACGCAGTATTTT. Protein product: CASSLGGQDTDTQYF.

This clone came up once. The chain links TRBV7-8 to TRBJ2-7; TRBD1 agrees at 8 bases. The length of the CDR3 is 13 residues. Germline V gene lookup returns CDR1 SGHVS and CDR2 FQNEAQ. With V trimmed by 5 bases and J by 3 bases, 3 bases remained unmatched. CDR3 in amino acids: CASSLGTGYEQYF. Here the CDR3 DNA reads TGTGCCAGCAGCCTAGGGACAGGCTACGAGCAGTACTTC.

This sequence joins TRBV30 and TRBJ2-5; D is uncertain. Trimming cost V 0 bases and J 3 bases, with 11 bases left between them. CDR1 is GTSNPN, CDR2 SVGIG, per germline (reference sequence). The CDR3 extends over 14 amino acids. The CDR3 is CAWSVTPRKETQYF. The DNA of the CDR3 is TGTGCCTGGAGTGTAACCCCCCGTAAAGAGACCCAGTACTTC.

The CDR3 DNA reads as TGTGCCAGCAGTAGCCGGGAAGGAAATTCACCCCTCCACTTT. It encodes CASSSREGNSPLHF. V and J are TRBV2 and TRBJ1-6; D is unclear. Trimming took 5 bases from V and 7 from J, leaving 12 bases between them. This CDR3 region has 14 residues. Germline CDR1 is SNHLY and CDR2 is FYNNEI.

Only one count was recorded for this clone. V and J are TRBV11-3 and TRBJ2-5; TRBD2 aligns across 10 bases. CDR1 and CDR2 from the germline V gene are SGHNT and YENEEA. The CDR3 consists of 20 residues. Trimming at V came to 2 bases and at J to 1 base, leaving 16 bases not matched to a gene. DNA of the CDR3: TGTGCCAGCAGCTTATCCTTTCCCACGGGGCTAGCGGGGGCCCAAGAGACCCAGTACTTC. It yields the protein CASSLSFPTGLAGAQETQYF.

The chain has TRBV25-1 and TRBJ1-2; maybe TRBD1 (6 bases). Germline V lookup: CDR1 MGHDK, CDR2 SYGVNS. The CDR3 is 16 amino acids. The germline V and J ends were trimmed by 1 base and 8 bases, with 20 bases remaining between them. The CDR3 reads CASSESGRGKSGGYTF. The CDR3 DNA reads TGTGCCAGCAGTGAATCGGGGAGGGGGAAATCGGGGGGCTACACCTTC.

This clone was seen a single time. This rearrangement joins TRBV19 to TRBJ1-1; D is perhaps TRBD1 (5 bases). V was trimmed by 5 bases and J by 4 bases, leaving 14 bases between them. The germline V gene has CDR1 LNHDA and CDR2 SQIVND (reference sequence). The CDR3 loop spans 14 amino acids. The CDR3 nucleotides are TGTGCCAGTAGTGTTGGACAAATAGGCACTGAAGCTTTCTTT. Its translation: CASSVGQIGTEAFF.

The chain has TRBV6-5 and TRBJ1-4, with 9 bases lining up with TRBD1. The CDR3 runs 15 residues. Germline CDR1 MNHEY, CDR2 SVGAGI. Trimming removed 0 bases from V and 8 bases from J; junction bases left unmatched: 4. The CDR3 sequence is CASSYSNRGLEKLFF. CDR3 bases: TGTGCCAGCAGTTACTCGAACAGGGGGCTGGAAAAACTGTTTTTT.

This clone was observed a few times. The chain has TRBV19 and TRBJ2-5; TRBD1 agrees at 7 bases. Germline CDR1 reads LNHDA; CDR2 reads SQIVND (reference sequence). J lost 2 bases, V lost 7 bases, and 4 bases had no gene match. The CDR3 is 13 residues long. The CDR3 nucleotides are TGTGCCAGTACCGGGACAGCTCAAGAGACCCAGTACTTC. Protein sequence: CASTGTAQETQYF.